This T cell receptor (beta chain) was obtained from a study of vaccination and CD4 T cells after COVID-19 (dated by TCRdb to between 2020 and 2023). Context from the whole study: Every convalescent patient had a positive nasal swab PCR test for SARS-CoV-2, with mild disease in nine patients and severe disease in one. In control cultures, a CEFX viral epitope pool was used as positive control, an HIV-1 Nef peptide pool was used as negative control, or no peptide was added. The time from the second vaccine dose to post-vaccine blood sampling had a median of around 72 days and ranged from roughly 13 to 241 days. The spike-specific CD4+ TCR repertoire was compared before and after mRNA vaccination in over 9 COVID-19 convalescent patients and a few infection-naive healthy vaccine recipients. Culture stimuli were overlapping spike peptide pools from SARS-CoV-2 and from the common cold coronaviruses HCoV-NL63, HCoV-OC43 and HCoV-229E. Post-COVID blood samples were collected from convalescent patients a median of approximately 100 days after diagnosis, with a range of about 30 to 161 days. Two doses of either the Pfizer-BioNTech BNT162b2 vaccine (n=8) or the Moderna mRNA-1273 vaccine (n=2) were administered to participants. The convalescent cohort comprised six males and four females, including two Hispanic individuals, seven Caucasians, two Asians and one multiracial person.

To note about this clonotype: Its antigen has not been determined. No base quality values were provided; no much bigger clone lies one nucleotide off.

Sample treatment or condition, as interpreted from the label and publication: approximately 9-day PBMC culture with coronavirus spike peptide pools or control peptides (ViraFEST assay). To expand antigen-specific T cells with peptide pools and then pick out the expanded clonotypes through TCR sequencing, the study relied on the ViraFEST assay. The convalescent patients' positive SARS-CoV-2 PCR tests were from March to December 2020, which was before the Alpha, Beta and Delta variants emerged in the United States. Each well held around 2 million PBMCs cultured in IMDM containing roughly 5% human AB serum and approximately 9.1 IU/ml IL-2, with 10 ug/ml peptide pools added. Half of the culture medium was replaced with fresh IL-2-containing medium on days 3 and 7. Once the cells had been in culture for 9 to 10 days, the EasySep CD4+ T cell isolation kit was used to isolate CD4+ T cells by negative selection. PBMCs were separated from whole blood using Ficoll-Paque Plus gradient centrifugation and then either used fresh or cryopreserved at -140C. In general, triplicate wells were set up for every culture condition.

V lost 0 bases and J lost 11 bases; the stretch between them is 17 bases long. CDR1 and CDR2, per the germline V gene (reference sequence), are DFQATT and SNEGSKA. The CDR3 sequence holds 14 residues, the cysteine and phenylalanine included. Just CDR3 DNA is preserved here, 42 bases in frame from base 1. The investigation overall reported the following: Relatively few convalescent patients were included in the study, and early timepoints after natural infection were not analyzed. The median count of SARS-CoV-2-reactive clonotypes went up from roughly 21 after infection to about 40 after vaccination, although the change was not significant. Of the vaccine-specific clones in convalescent patients, 304 of 307, or nearly all, reacted only to SARS-CoV-2 spike and did not cross-react with common cold coronaviruses. Among convalescent patients, a median around 86% of the SARS-CoV-2-reactive clones seen after vaccination appeared only after vaccination, which suggests priming specific to the vaccine.

The method was PCR. DNA from cultured CD4+ T cells was subjected to TCR sequencing with the Oncomine TCR Beta short-read assay at the Johns Hopkins FTIC core. Genomic DNA was extracted from the cultured CD4+ T cells with the QIAamp micro DNA kit. Oncomine TCR Beta libraries from cultured CD4+ T cells were pooled using unique dual indexes and sequenced on an Illumina iSeq 100. The authors processed their data as follows. Non-productive sequences were removed, and CDR3s not starting with C, not ending with F or W, or shorter than 7 amino acids were discarded. Antigen-specific clonotypes were identified with the MANAFEST web application by comparing peptide-stimulated wells with reference and other culture wells. An FDR below 0.05, an odds ratio above 5, and a productive frequency above 0.1% in at least two of three replicate wells were required for clones to be considered positive. Cross-reactive clonotypes were defined as significantly expanded in both SARS-CoV-2 spike wells and at least one common cold coronavirus spike condition. Similarity between CDR3 sequences was evaluated in R version 3.6.1 using Levenshtein distances (stringdist) and unrooted phylogenetic trees (ape). TCRdb reprocessing: public reads trimmed at Q25 with fastp, clones called with MiXCR, in-frame beta chains kept. When rows share a CDR3 protein, they turn into one entry using the most common DNA and genes. These V and J calls originate from TCRdb's pipeline instead of the authors' own analysis. The table for this sample lists about 16,000 distinct CDR3 sequences; roughly 50% of them were counted only once. The top ten clonotypes cover roughly 13% of the sample.

The chain employs TRBV20-1 and TRBJ2-1; the D element could tentatively be TRBD1 or TRBD2, as 6 bases agree for each. The source is a human donor who had recovered from COVID-19. The sequenced sample was CD4+ T cells from blood, cultured in vitro. This receptor has the CDR3 CSARDPLGGPKQFF. At the DNA level, the sequence is TGCAGTGCTAGAGACCCTCTGGGGGGCCCGAAGCAGTTCTTC.